This TCR beta chain appears in the sequencing data of a study of blood T cell repertoires in COVID-19. Overall study: Sample material is recorded as cDNA or gDNA derived from T cells, B-cell-depleted T cells, or PBMCs.

Assay: immunoSEQ multiplex PCR; the TCRdb copy retains only in-frame clones and omits some. Here the sample spans about 190,000 clones, around 90% being singletons. This CDR3 is 13 amino acids long. The germline V gene encodes CDR1 MNHNY and CDR2 SVGAGI (reference sequence). The V end lost 8 bases, the J end lost 3 bases, and 14 bases lay between the germline ends. Material for sequencing was peripheral blood. The rearrangement uses TRBV6-6 and TRBJ2-7, with D possibly matching TRBD2 (6 bases). This sequence originates from a man aged 45-65 years with acute or convalescent COVID-19. In DNA form, the CDR3 reads TGTGCCAGCCAAAGGGAGGTCAGCTACGAGCAGTACGTC. This codes for CASQREVSYEQYV.